The following is a T cell receptor (beta chain) sequence with its context. Its binding antigen is unknown. One base away there is no much larger clone; base qualities are not given. Libraries were prepared through the immunoSEQ multiplex PCR assay. Entries here come from immuneACCESS through TCRdb and include only in-frame sequences with V and J called. Some clones fail to appear in such tables; in the studies checked, an unresolved V gene covers under half of the shortfall, and the cause of the remainder is unknown. This sample is represented by roughly 10,000 clones; under 80% of them were singletons. Clones ranked in the top ten supply less than 40% of the sample. CDR3 length: 15 amino acids, cysteine to phenylalanine. The kept DNA is CDR3 alone, 45 bases in frame from the first base. Trimming takes 3 bases from V and 5 bases from J, and the germline ends sit 13 bases apart. CDR1 and CDR2 are drawn from the germline V gene: SGHVS, FNYEAQ.

To identify tumor-specific TCR clonotypes, tumor tissue taken at baseline, before any treatment, was sequenced. The study used next-generation sequencing of T-cell receptor sequences to monitor peripheral T-cell lymphoma patients receiving frontline treatment on a trial. These data originate in a study of circulating tumor DNA in untreated peripheral T-cell lymphoma (dated by TCRdb to about 2021). Overall results and qualifications from the work: Tumor-specific clonotypes were found in over 75% of patients, coming from roughly 83% of baseline tissues and around 69% of baseline serum samples.

The sequence came from a human donor with peripheral T-cell lymphoma. The V and J segments used are TRBV7-6 and TRBJ2-2; the D gene is possibly TRBD2, with 5 bases matching. The sequencing sample was made of tumor tissue. Read as DNA, the sequence is TGTGCCAGCAGCTTGGACGGACCGGGAACCGGGGAGCTGTTTTTT. Translated, this is CASSLDGPGTGELFF.